The clone carrying this TCR beta chain has only one observation. Original analysis: Amplification of reference gene primers was used by the study to estimate nucleated cell counts. Produced via immunoSEQ multiplex PCR; TCRdb's table is partial and in-frame only. The D gene and trimming were derived from the DNA, and the V and J assignments and clone size from that table. The sample shows approximately 350,000 clones, roughly 90% of them seen only once. Germline CDR1 and CDR2: LGHDT and YNNKEL (reference sequence). The CDR3 extends over 20 amino acids. Trimming at V came to 1 base and at J to 2 bases, leaving 14 bases not matched to a gene. One Seattle source followed patients from active infection through their disease course. This sample was included in a study of blood T cell repertoires in COVID-19.

The rearrangement joins TRBV3-1 (or the pseudogene TRBV3-2) to TRBJ2-2; 9 bases line up with TRBD2. The sequence came from a woman aged 30 to 39 with COVID-19, enrolled during active disease. Source material: peripheral blood. The CDR3 region is CASSQVWAMVAGVNTGELFF. The DNA of the CDR3 is TGTGCCAGCAGCCAAGTTTGGGCCATGGTAGCGGGAGTAAACACCGGGGAGCTGTTTTTT.